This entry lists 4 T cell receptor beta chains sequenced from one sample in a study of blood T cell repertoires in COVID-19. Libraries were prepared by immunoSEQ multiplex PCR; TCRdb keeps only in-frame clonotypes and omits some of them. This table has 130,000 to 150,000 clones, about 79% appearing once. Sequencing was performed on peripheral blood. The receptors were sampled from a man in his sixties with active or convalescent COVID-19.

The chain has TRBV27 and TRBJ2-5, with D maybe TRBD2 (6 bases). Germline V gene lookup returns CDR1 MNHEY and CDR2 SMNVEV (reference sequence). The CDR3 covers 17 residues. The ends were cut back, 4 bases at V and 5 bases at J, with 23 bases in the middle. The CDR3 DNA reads TGTGCCAGCAGTTCCTACCAAGACCGGGGCGGAGGGGAGACCCAGTACTTC. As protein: CASSSYQDRGGGETQYF.

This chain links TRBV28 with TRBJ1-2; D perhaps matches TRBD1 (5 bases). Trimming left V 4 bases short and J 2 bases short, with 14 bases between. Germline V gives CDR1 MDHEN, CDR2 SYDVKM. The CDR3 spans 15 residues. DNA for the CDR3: TGTGCCAGCAGTTCGGGCGGTGGGGCCAACTATGGCTACACCTTC. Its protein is CASSSGGGANYGYTF.

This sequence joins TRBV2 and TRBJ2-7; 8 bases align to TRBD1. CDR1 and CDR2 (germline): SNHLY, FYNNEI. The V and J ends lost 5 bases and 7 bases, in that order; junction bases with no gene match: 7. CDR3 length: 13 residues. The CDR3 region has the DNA TGTGCCAGCAGTCAAGGACAGGGACGGGAGCAGTACGTC. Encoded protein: CASSQGQGREQYV.

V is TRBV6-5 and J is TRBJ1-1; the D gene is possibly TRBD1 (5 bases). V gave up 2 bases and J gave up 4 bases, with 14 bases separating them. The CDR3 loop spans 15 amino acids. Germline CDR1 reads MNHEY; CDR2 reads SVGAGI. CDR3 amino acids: CASSYRAGLITEAFF. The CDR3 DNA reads TGTGCCAGCAGTTACCGGGCAGGGTTGATCACTGAAGCTTTCTTT.